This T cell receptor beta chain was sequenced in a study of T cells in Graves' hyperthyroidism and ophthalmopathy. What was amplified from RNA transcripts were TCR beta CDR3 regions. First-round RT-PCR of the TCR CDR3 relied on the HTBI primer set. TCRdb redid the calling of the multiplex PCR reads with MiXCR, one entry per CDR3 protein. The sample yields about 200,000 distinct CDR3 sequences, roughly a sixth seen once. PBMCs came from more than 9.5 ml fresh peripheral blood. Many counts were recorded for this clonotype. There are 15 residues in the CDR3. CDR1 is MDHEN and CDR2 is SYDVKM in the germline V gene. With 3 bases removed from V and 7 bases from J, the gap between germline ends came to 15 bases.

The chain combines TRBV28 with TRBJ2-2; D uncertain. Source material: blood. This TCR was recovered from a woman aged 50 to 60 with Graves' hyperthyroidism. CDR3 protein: CASSLTPPPGGELFF. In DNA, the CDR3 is TGTGCCAGCAGTTTGACCCCTCCGCCAGGCGGGGAGCTGTTTTTT.